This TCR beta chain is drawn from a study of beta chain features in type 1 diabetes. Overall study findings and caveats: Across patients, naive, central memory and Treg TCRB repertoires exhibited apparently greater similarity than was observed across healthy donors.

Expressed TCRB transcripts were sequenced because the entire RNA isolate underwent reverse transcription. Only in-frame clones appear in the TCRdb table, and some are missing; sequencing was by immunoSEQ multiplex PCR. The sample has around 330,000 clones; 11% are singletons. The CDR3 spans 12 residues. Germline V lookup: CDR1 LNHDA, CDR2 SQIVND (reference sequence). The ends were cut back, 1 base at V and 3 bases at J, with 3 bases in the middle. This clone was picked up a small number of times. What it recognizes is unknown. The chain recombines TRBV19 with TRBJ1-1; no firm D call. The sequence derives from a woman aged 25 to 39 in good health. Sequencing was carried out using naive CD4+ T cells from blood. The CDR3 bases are TGTGCCAGTAGTATAGCGGACACTGAAGCTTTCTTT. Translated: CASSIADTEAFF.